A selection of T cell receptor beta chains follows, all from one sample in a study of identical twins. TCRdb redid the calling of the 5' RACE reads with MiXCR, one entry per CDR3 protein. The sample records roughly 260,000 distinct CDR3 sequences, over 13% being singletons. Sequencing used memory (CD45RO+) T cells sorted from blood. The source is a young woman in good health. CDR3s include the opening cysteine and the closing phenylalanine or tryptophan. D genes are given only for firm matches. The size of a clone is reported for some rows only, either as once, few or many, or as a class for expanded clones.

d_gene	abundance	v_gene	j_gene	CDR3nt	CDR3aa
.	many	TRBV20-1	TRBJ1-5	TGCAGTGCTAGGGACAGATATCAGCCCCAGCATTTT	CSARDRYQPQHF
.	.	TRBV6-6	TRBJ2-3	TGTGCCAGCAGTTACGTAGACACAGATACGCAGTATTTT	CASSYVDTDTQYF
.	few	TRBV5-6	TRBJ1-5	TGTGCCAGCAGACGCTGGAGTAGCAATCAGCCCCAGCATTTT	CASRRWSSNQPQHF
.	few	TRBV29-1	TRBJ2-2	TGCAGCGCCGGGACGGGCCCAAGGGCGAACACCGGGGAGCTGTTTTTT	CSAGTGPRANTGELFF
.	.	TRBV5-5	TRBJ2-1	TGTGCCAGCAGCACCGGACGGAGTAGGGACAATGAGCAGTTCTTC	CASSTGRSRDNEQFF
TRBD1	.	TRBV6-2/TRBV6-3	TRBJ1-2	TGTGCCAGCAGGGCTCCCCGGACAGGTTCTTACGGCTACACCTTC	CASRAPRTGSYGYTF
.	many	TRBV27	TRBJ1-1	TGTGCCAGCAGGAAGCGGCCCTTTGGGGACACTGAAGCTTTCTTT	CASRKRPFGDTEAFF
.	many	TRBV11-2	TRBJ2-1	TGTGCCAGCAGCTTGGCCCCAGTATGGGGGCGAGATGAGCAGTTCTTC	CASSLAPVWGRDEQFF
TRBD2	.	TRBV30	TRBJ2-1	TGTGCCTGGAGCGGGGGGGGCTCCACTCGCAGCTCCTACAATGAGCAGTTCTTC	CAWSGGGSTRSSYNEQFF
.	many	TRBV29-1	TRBJ1-1	TGCAGCTTTGTTCCTGTGAACACTGAAGCTTTCTTT	CSFVPVNTEAFF
.	few	TRBV19	TRBJ2-1	TGTGCCAGTAGTATAGAAGGAAGGGGCCTCTACAATGAGCAGTTCTTC	CASSIEGRGLYNEQFF
.	.	TRBV28	TRBJ1-2	TGTACCAGCAACATACAGGGATATGGCTACACCTTC	CTSNIQGYGYTF
TRBD2	.	TRBV6-5	TRBJ2-1	TGTGCCAGCAGTTACTCGGGGACTAGCGGACGAAATGAGCAGTTCTTC	CASSYSGTSGRNEQFF
.	few	TRBV2	TRBJ1-5	TGTGCCAGCAGGCCGGGCAGTCATGGCAATCAGCCCCAGCATTTT	CASRPGSHGNQPQHF
TRBD2	.	TRBV19	TRBJ2-2	TGTGCCAGTAGTTCCATAGCGGGAGTAGGAACCGGGGAGCTGTTTTTT	CASSSIAGVGTGELFF
TRBD1	.	TRBV10-3	TRBJ1-5	TGTGCCATCAGTGAGTCTGGGCAGGGGGCCCAGCATTTT	CAISESGQGAQHF
.	.	TRBV4-3	TRBJ2-6	TGCGCAGCTATCAAGGGTATTTCCACTGGGGCCAACGTCCTGACTTTC	CAAIKGISTGANVLTF
.	few	TRBV20-1	TRBJ2-1	TGCAGTGCTAGAGATCCTCGCCAGAATGAGCAGTTCTTC	CSARDPRQNEQFF
TRBD2	many	TRBV6-1	TRBJ2-1	TGTGCCAGCAGCAGGACTAGCGGGAGGGCCTACAATGAGCAGTTCTTC	CASSRTSGRAYNEQFF
TRBD1	few	TRBV20-1	TRBJ2-5	TGCAGTGCTAGCCCAACACAGGGGGATTGGGAGACCCAGTACTTC	CSASPTQGDWETQYF
.	few	TRBV5-1	TRBJ2-4	TGCGCCAGCAGTTTAGCAGGGGACAAAAACATTCAGTACTTC	CASSLAGDKNIQYF
.	many	TRBV12-3/TRBV12-4	TRBJ1-2	TGTGCCAGCAGCCCTGGCCCGAATGGCTACACCTTC	CASSPGPNGYTF
TRBD1	few	TRBV6-2/TRBV6-3	TRBJ1-5	TGTGCCAGCAGGAAACCGGGACAGAACAATCAGCCCCAGCATTTT	CASRKPGQNNQPQHF
.	many	TRBV9	TRBJ2-1	TGTGCCAGCAGCGTTGGCTACAATGAGCAGTTCTTC	CASSVGYNEQFF
.	few	TRBV11-2	TRBJ2-1	TGTGCCAGCAGCTTGGTACAACCTAGCGCAGGGGAGCAGTTCTTC	CASSLVQPSAGEQFF
.	.	TRBV7-9	TRBJ1-1	TGTGCCAGCAACTCTGAAGCTTTCTTT	CASNSEAFF
TRBD1	many	TRBV20-1	TRBJ2-1	TGCAGCGCCGGGGCTCGGGACAGGGGAAACAATGAGCAGTTCTTC	CSAGARDRGNNEQFF